These 24 T cell receptor beta chains originate from one sample sequenced in a study of T cells in Graves' hyperthyroidism and ophthalmopathy (dated by TCRdb to between 2018 and 2020). Library creation used multiplex PCR. TCRdb names Illumina HiSeq 2000 as the instrument used. TCR beta CDR3 regions were amplified from RNA transcripts. The first round of RT-PCR for the TCR CDR3 was performed with the HTBI primer set and the Qiagen OneStep RT-PCR kit. TCRdb reworked the public reads: Q25 trimming with fastp, MiXCR clone assembly, productive beta chains retained. Rows matching on CDR3 protein sequence are summarized as one entry with the most common DNA and genes. This sample is represented by about 560,000 distinct CDR3 sequences; around 15% of them were singletons. The top ten clonotypes cover approximately 18% of the sample. Specimen: blood. All receptors come from a woman between 18 and 30 years old with Graves' hyperthyroidism.

This clonotype was seen ten or more times. The CDR3 spells CASSPYRTPGQGVVSNQPQHF. The CDR3 nucleotides are TGTGCCAGCAGCCCTTACCGTACACCGGGACAGGGGGTTGTTAGCAATCAGCCCCAGCATTTT. J is TRBJ1-5 and V is TRBV12-3 or TRBV12-4; 11 bases fit TRBD1. This CDR3 is built from 21 residues. Losses at the gene ends were 6 bases for V and 0 bases for J; bases not matched to a gene: 19.

This sequence joins TRBV7-9 and TRBJ2-6; tentatively, D is TRBD1 or TRBD2 (6 bases each). Per germline, CDR1 SEHNR and CDR2 FQNEAQ (reference sequence). The CDR3 length is 15 residues. Trimming stripped 7 bases from V and 4 bases from J, with 14 bases between. The CDR3 region is CASTQLGGGANVLTF. DNA of the CDR3: TGTGCCAGCACCCAACTAGGGGGGGGGGCCAACGTCCTGACTTTC.

This clonotype was seen many times. The chain has TRBV10-3 and TRBJ2-3, with D tentatively TRBD2 (5 bases). CDR3 length: 13 amino acids. Trimming pared 11 bases from V and 3 bases from J, leaving 15 bases between. Germline lookup yields CDR1 ENHRY and CDR2 SYGVKD. For the CDR3, the DNA is TGTGCCTCCGGTGGGAGCGAGACAGATACGCAGTATTTT. It specifies CASGGSETDTQYF.

As DNA, the CDR3 is TGTGCCAGCAGCTTTGTTAACGAGCAGTACTTC. Amino acid sequence: CASSFVNEQYF. The chain combines TRBV11-2 with TRBJ2-7; D uncertain. The CDR3 contains 11 residues. CDR1 and CDR2 from the germline V gene are SGHAT and FQNNGV. Trimming took 3 bases from V and 5 from J, leaving 5 bases between them.

This clonotype has just a few counts. The rearrangement links TRBV5-1 to TRBJ2-5; D is undetermined. The CDR3 length is 15 residues. Between the trimmed V and J ends, which lost 0 bases and 3 bases, there was a span of 12 bases. Germline CDR1 is SGHRS and CDR2 is YFSETQ. The CDR3, as DNA: TGCGCCAGCAGCTTGGAGCCTACAAACAAAGAGACCCAGTACTTC. This codes for CASSLEPTNKETQYF.

There are a few counts of this clonotype. The chain links TRBV4-1 to TRBJ2-3; possible D gene TRBD2, 6 bases. The CDR3 has 15 residues. Germline assignment: CDR1 MGHRA and CDR2 YSYEKL. The germline V and J ends were trimmed by 1 base and 7 bases, with 15 bases remaining between them. Here the CDR3 reads CASSQGTKPLNTQYF. The DNA for the CDR3 is TGCGCCAGCAGCCAAGGGACTAAACCGCTAAATACGCAGTATTTT.

This clonotype was counted at least ten times. The V and J genes are TRBV18 and TRBJ2-2; maybe TRBD1 (5 bases). The germline V gene encodes CDR1 KGHSH and CDR2 LQKENI. The V end lost 3 bases, the J end lost 0 bases, and 8 bases lay between the germline ends. There are 15 residues in the CDR3. CDR3 in amino acids: CASSPTASNTGELFF. The CDR3 nucleotides read TGTGCCAGCTCACCGACAGCATCGAACACCGGGGAGCTGTTTTTT.

This clonotype has a handful of counts. The V gene is TRBV29-1, the J gene TRBJ2-7; TRBD2 aligns across 10 bases. This CDR3 spans 13 amino acids. J gave up 2 bases and V 7 bases, and 5 bases lay outside the gene matches. CDR1 SQVTM and CDR2 ANQGSEA come from the germline V gene. In DNA form, the CDR3 reads TGCAGCGCCGGGACTAGCGCCACCTACGAGCAGTACTTC. It codes for CSAGTSATYEQYF.

The V gene is TRBV5-1, the J gene TRBJ2-1; 10 bases agree with TRBD2. J gave up 9 bases and V 5 bases, and 5 bases lay outside the gene matches. This CDR3 spans 13 amino acids. Germline V lookup: CDR1 SGHRS, CDR2 YFSETQ. The CDR3, as DNA: TGCGCCAGCAGGAGCGGGGGGGGGGGTGAGCAGTTCTTC. Translation gives CASRSGGGGEQFF.

This rearrangement joins TRBV14 to TRBJ1-2, with 7 bases aligning to TRBD1. In germline, CDR1 is SGHDN, CDR2 FVKESK. This CDR3 is 15 amino acids long. Trimming took 3 bases from V and 4 from J; bases not matched to a gene: 8. As DNA, the CDR3 is TGTGCCAGCAGCCAGACCCGACAGGGAGGCTATGGCTACACCTTC. It codes for CASSQTRQGGYGYTF. The entire variable domain, with the rest obtained from reference TRBV14 and TRBJ1-2, is as follows: EAGVTQFPSHSVIEKGQTVTLRCDPISGHDNLYWYRRVMGKEIKFLLHFVKESKQDESGMPNNRFLAERTGGTYSTLKVQPAELEDSGVYFCASSQTRQGGYGYTFGSGTRLTVV.

This clonotype was seen only a few times. The chain joins TRBV4-1 to TRBJ1-5; D gene ambiguous. CDR3 length: 15 residues. CDR1 MGHRA and CDR2 YSYEKL come from the germline V gene. V lost 0 bases and J 2 bases, leaving 8 bases between the germline ends. The CDR3 sequence is CASSQDSGGNQPQHF. The CDR3 DNA reads TGCGCCAGCAGCCAAGATAGTGGGGGCAATCAGCCCCAGCATTTT.

This sequence joins TRBV5-1 and TRBJ1-2; D not certain. CDR3 size: 13 residues. Trimming took 0 bases from V and 6 from J, leaving 9 bases between them. Germline assignment: CDR1 SGHRS and CDR2 YFSETQ. The CDR3 nucleotides are TGCGCCAGCAGCTTGGCCGAGTGGAATGGCTACACCTTC. Protein sequence: CASSLAEWNGYTF.

This clonotype was recorded at least ten times. The chain couples TRBV3-1 to TRBJ1-2; no clear D. The germline V and J ends were trimmed by 7 bases and 5 bases, with 11 bases remaining between them. Germline CDR1 LGHDT, CDR2 YNNKEL (reference sequence). This CDR3 comprises 12 residues. This CDR3 reads CASTRSRYGYTF. DNA of the CDR3: TGTGCCAGCACCCGAAGTCGGTATGGCTACACCTTC.

The chain joins TRBV29-1 to TRBJ2-7; tentatively, D is TRBD2 (5 bases). This CDR3 region has 13 residues. V gave up 0 bases and J gave up 1 base, with 7 bases separating them. Germline V gives CDR1 SQVTM, CDR2 ANQGSEA. The DNA for the CDR3 is TGCAGCGTTGAAGAAGGACTGTCCTACGAGCAGTACTTC. Its translation is CSVEEGLSYEQYF.

Many counts were recorded for this clonotype. The chain joins TRBV24-1 to TRBJ2-3, with D perhaps matching TRBD2 (5 bases). Looked up from germline, CDR1 is KGHDR and CDR2 is SFDVKD. Trimming took off 2 bases at V and 3 bases at J, with 14 bases between the two ends. This CDR3 comprises 16 residues. CDR3 DNA sequence: TGTGCCACCAGTGATTCTGGACTCATAGGAACAGATACGCAGTATTTT. Its translation is CATSDSGLIGTDTQYF.

Turning to this clonotype: A clone one base away is much larger, so this may be a read error. The chain links TRBV2 to TRBJ1-4; 7 bases are a match to TRBD1. Germline lookup yields CDR1 SNHLY and CDR2 FYNNEI. Germline trimming cut 10 bases from V and 7 bases from J; bases unmatched to any gene: 12. There are 14 residues in the CDR3. CDR3 in DNA: TGTGCCAACAGGCCTGACAGGGCGAGTGAAAAACTGTTTTTT. Its protein product is CANRPDRASEKLFF.

This clonotype occurred many times. The chain couples TRBV12-3 or TRBV12-4 to TRBJ1-1; no definite D call. This CDR3 region has 13 residues. V shed 1 base and J shed 4 bases, with 7 bases lying between them. The CDR3 DNA follows: TGTGCCAGCAGTTTAGGTGGGAGCACTGAAGCTTTCTTT. Its protein is CASSLGGSTEAFF.

This clonotype showed up many times. The chain couples TRBV7-2 to TRBJ2-3; 7 positions match TRBD2. With 2 bases clipped from V and 0 bases from J, the junction kept 5 bases outside the gene matches. The CDR3 is 16 amino acids. Germline-derived CDR1 and CDR2 are SGHTA and FQGNSA. Here the CDR3 reads CASSLRGGSSTDTQYF. For the CDR3, the DNA is TGTGCCAGCAGCTTAAGGGGCGGGAGTAGCACAGATACGCAGTATTTT.

This clonotype turned up a few times. CDR3 sequence (DNA): TGTGCCAGCAGTCCCAAGGAGACCGGGGAGCTGTTTTTT. Protein sequence: CASSPKETGELFF. This chain connects TRBV6-1 to TRBJ2-2; the D is unclear. From germline, CDR1 is MNHNS and CDR2 SASEGT. Trimming stripped 5 bases from V and 5 bases from J, with 9 bases between. This CDR3 region has 13 residues.

Ten or more counts support this clonotype. The V gene is TRBV6-9, the J gene TRBJ1-6; 8 bases fit TRBD1. This CDR3 spans 20 amino acids. Trimming removed 6 bases from V and 0 bases from J; junction bases left unmatched: 16. Germline CDR1 reads MNHGY; CDR2 reads SVAAGI. CDR3 amino acids: CASRIRGRKRPSSYNSPLHF. The CDR3 coding sequence is TGTGCCAGCAGAATCAGGGGGCGAAAACGGCCCAGCTCCTATAATTCACCCCTCCACTTT.

This clonotype has at least ten counts. The chain links TRBV20-1 to TRBJ1-1; D is unclear. This CDR3 has 11 residues. V lost 6 bases, J lost 5 bases, and 10 bases lay in between. Germline loops: CDR1 DFQATT, CDR2 SNEGSKA (reference sequence). CDR3 sequence reads: CSATARTEAFF. Written as DNA, the CDR3 is TGCAGTGCCACGGCGAGGACTGAAGCTTTCTTT.

This clonotype appeared many times. This rearrangement joins TRBV5-1 to TRBJ2-7, with D unresolved. Trimming pared 2 bases from V and 3 bases from J, leaving 15 bases between. Germline V gene sequence: CDR1 SGHRS, CDR2 YFSETQ. The CDR3 contains 15 residues. In DNA, the CDR3 is TGCGCCAGCAGCTTAGACGGATCTTTATTCTACGAGCAGTACTTC. This translates into CASSLDGSLFYEQYF.

The chain has TRBV4-1 and TRBJ2-4; D might be TRBD2 (6 bases). Trimming cost V 4 bases and J 3 bases, with 19 bases left between them. The CDR3 has 17 amino acids. From germline, CDR1 is MGHRA and CDR2 YSYEKL. The CDR3 coding sequence is TGCGCCAGCAGCCCAGTCCAACATAGCGGTGGCAAAAACATTCAGTACTTC. It codes for CASSPVQHSGGKNIQYF.

V usage is TRBV3-1 and J usage is TRBJ2-2; weak D call: TRBD2 (6 bases). The germline gives CDR1 LGHDT, CDR2 YNNKEL (reference sequence). CDR3 size: 16 residues. Between the trimmed V and J ends, which lost 1 base and 5 bases, there was a span of 14 bases. CDR3 loop: CASSQGIRGRTGELFF. The CDR3, as DNA: TGTGCCAGCAGCCAAGGGATTCGAGGGAGGACCGGGGAGCTGTTTTTT.